The text below deals with one TCR beta chain. Its antigen is currently unknown. The sample comes from a study of cytomegalovirus exposure and HLA in healthy donors. Study-wide findings and caveats: Several of the most significant clusters appeared linked to common viral pathogens, based on a later analysis. TCR beta V- and J-gene trimming, according to a later analysis, was linked to a missense DCLRE1C variant. The authors excluded some V segments, including TRBV6-2 and TRBV6-3, as indistinguishable.

PCR amplification relied on 60 Vbeta primers (plus 13 Jbeta primers). Clones were read by immunoSEQ multiplex PCR, and TCRdb kept only the in-frame ones, dropping some. The sample includes about 180,000 clones, about 85% seen only once; the top ten take 1.1% to 1.5%. The V segment lost 0 bases and the J segment 2 bases; nucleotides outside the gene matches: 11. Germline lookup yields CDR1 MNHEY and CDR2 SMNVEV (reference sequence). This CDR3 spans 18 amino acids. This chain links TRBV27 with TRBJ2-7, with 9 bases fitting TRBD1. Sequenced sample: PBMCs. This TCR came from a girl aged 5-17 years in good health and CMV-seropositive. CDR3 sequence reads: CASSLSHGQGSWTYEQYF. The CDR3 DNA is TGTGCCAGCAGTTTATCCCACGGACAGGGGAGTTGGACCTACGAGCAGTACTTC.